The 20 T cell receptor beta chains below were found in one sample sequenced in a study of blood T cell repertoires in COVID-19. The data were produced by immunoSEQ multiplex PCR, yet TCRdb's version contains in-frame clones alone and is incomplete. The sample yields about 170,000 clones, 65% to 85% seen once. Sample: peripheral blood. Source of these receptors: a man between 65 and 85 years old with active or convalescent COVID-19.

The rearrangement joins TRBV29-1 to TRBJ1-1, with 10 nucleotides matching TRBD1. V lost 6 bases and J lost 10; bases outside the gene matches: 17. This CDR3 region has 15 residues. The V gene's germline CDR1 is SQVTM and CDR2 ANQGSEA. The CDR3 reads CSVRDPRTGGSGAFF. The CDR3 nucleotides are TGCAGCGTCAGGGACCCCCGGACAGGGGGGAGTGGAGCTTTCTTT. Filled out from reference TRBV29-1 and TRBJ1-1, the complete variable domain reads SAVISQKPSRDICQRGTSLTIQCQVDSQVTMMFWYRQQPGQSLTLIATANQGSEATYESGFVIDKFPISRPNLTFSTLTVSNMSPEDSSIYLCSVRDPRTGGSGAFFGQGTRLTVV.

DNA of the CDR3: TGTGCCAGTAGTATCCGGCAGCTCCCTAGCGGGGCTCGACCGTTCTTC. This codes for CASSIRQLPSGARPFF. This chain uses TRBV19 with TRBJ2-1; 9 bases agree with TRBD2. J gave up 15 bases and V 3 bases, and 18 bases lay outside the gene matches. There are 16 residues in the CDR3. CDR1 LNHDA and CDR2 SQIVND come from the germline V gene (reference sequence). Full variable domain (rest looked up from reference TRBV19 and TRBJ2-1): DGGITQSPKYLFRKEGQNVTLSCEQNLNHDAMYWYRQDPGQGLRLIYYSQIVNDFQKGDIAEGYSVSREKKESFPLTVTSAQKNPTAFYLCASSIRQLPSGARPFFGPGTRLTVL.

CDR3 sequence: CASSSPTWQGSYEQYF. The CDR3 region has the DNA TGTGCCAGCAGCTCACCAACGTGGCAGGGATCCTACGAGCAGTACTTC. This chain connects TRBV7-2 to TRBJ2-7, with D possibly matching TRBD1 (5 bases). The germline V gene encodes CDR1 SGHTA and CDR2 FQGNSA. This CDR3 region has 16 residues. The V and J ends lost 4 bases and 1 base respectively, with 17 bases between them.

This clone was detected only once. The CDR3 region has the DNA TGTGCCAGCAGCGTAGCTAGAGGGACTAGCGAGTACAATGAGCAGTTCTTC. Amino acid sequence: CASSVARGTSEYNEQFF. The chain joins TRBV9 to TRBJ2-1; 10 bases line up with TRBD2. The CDR3 runs to 17 residues. Trimming at V came to 0 bases and at J to 4 bases, leaving 7 bases not matched to a gene. Germline V gene lookup returns CDR1 SGDLS and CDR2 YYNGEE. The full variable domain, its missing parts supplied by reference TRBV9 and TRBJ2-1, is DSGVTQTPKHLITATGQRVTLRCSPRSGDLSVYWYQQSLDQGLQFLIQYYNGEERAKGNILERFSAQQFPDLHSELNLSSLELGDSALYFCASSVARGTSEYNEQFFGPGTRLTVL.

The rearrangement joins TRBV6-2 or TRBV6-3 to TRBJ2-7, with a weak D call TRBD1 (6 bases). Trimming removed 0 bases from V and 7 bases from J, with 19 bases in between. CDR1 is MNHEY and CDR2 is SVGEGT in the germline V gene. This CDR3 has 16 residues. The CDR3 DNA reads TGTGCCAGCAGTTACTCCCCGGCGATTCACAGGGATGAGCAGTACTTC. It encodes CASSYSPAIHRDEQYF.

The chain links TRBV4-3 to TRBJ2-1, with D unresolved. The CDR3 contains 16 residues. Trimming removed 0 bases from V and 2 bases from J, with 11 bases in between. CDR1 is LGHNA, CDR2 YSLEER, per germline. CDR3 region: CASSQDRVTPYNEQFF. The CDR3 bases are TGCGCCAGCAGCCAAGATCGCGTGACTCCCTACAATGAGCAGTTCTTC.

This sequence joins TRBV6-5 and TRBJ2-7; the D is unclear. Deletions cut 0 bases from V and 0 bases from J, with 12 bases between. The CDR3 consists of 16 residues. CDR1 is MNHEY, CDR2 SVGAGI, per germline. This chain's CDR3 is CASSYSKWWLSYEQYF. In DNA, the CDR3 is TGTGCCAGCAGTTACTCGAAATGGTGGCTCTCCTACGAGCAGTACTTC.

This clone was seen a few times. The chain couples TRBV30 to TRBJ1-5; 9 bases match TRBD1. Germline V CDR1 and CDR2: GTSNPN, SVGIG (reference sequence). CDR3 size: 16 residues. Trimming cost V 1 base and J 1 base; bases outside gene matches: 5. This CDR3 reads CAWSGGQGLSNQPQHF. CDR3 bases: TGTGCCTGGAGTGGTGGACAGGGGCTAAGCAATCAGCCCCAGCATTTT. Full variable domain (outside the CDR3, taken from reference TRBV30 and TRBJ1-5): SQTIHQWPATLVQPVGSPLSLECTVEGTSNPNLYWYRQAAGRGLQLLFYSVGIGQISSEVPQNLSASRPQDRQFILSSKKLLLSDSGFYLCAWSGGQGLSNQPQHFGDGTRLSIL.

CDR3 residues: CASTEGQGASNEQFF. The DNA of the CDR3 is TGTGCCAGCACAGAGGGACAGGGGGCGAGCAATGAGCAGTTCTTC. The rearrangement links TRBV6-5 to TRBJ2-1; 12 nucleotides align to TRBD1. Germline values: CDR1 MNHEY, CDR2 SVGAGI. Unmatched junction bases numbered 7, after V lost 7 bases and J lost 6 bases. The CDR3 extends over 15 amino acids.

J is TRBJ1-2 and V is TRBV9; perhaps TRBD1 as D (5 bases). Germline V gene sequence: CDR1 SGDLS, CDR2 YYNGEE. CDR3 length: 15 residues. Trimming took 5 bases from V and 0 from J, leaving 14 bases between them. The CDR3 DNA follows: TGTGCCAGCAGTCAAGGAGGGGTGGCTAACTATGGCTACACCTTC. Translated, it gives CASSQGGVANYGYTF.

CDR3 residues: CASSVGRTETGNYGYTF. The CDR3 DNA reads TGTGCCAGCAGCGTAGGACGAACGGAGACAGGGAACTATGGCTACACCTTC. J is TRBJ1-2 and V is TRBV9; 7 nucleotides line up with TRBD1. Germline assignment: CDR1 SGDLS and CDR2 YYNGEE. Unmatched junction bases numbered 10, after V lost 0 bases and J lost 2 bases. This CDR3 contains 17 residues.

The rearrangement links TRBV7-9 to TRBJ1-3; tentatively, D is TRBD1 (6 bases). The CDR3 length is 18 residues. Germline CDR1 reads SEHNR; CDR2 reads FQNEAQ (reference sequence). V was cut by 4 bases and J by 0 bases, with 19 bases left in between. CDR3 coding DNA: TGTGCCAGCAGCTCACAGGGTGGGGGACCTTACTCTGGAAACACCATATATTTT. Residues: CASSSQGGGPYSGNTIYF. The entire variable domain, with the rest obtained from reference TRBV7-9 and TRBJ1-3, is as follows: DTGVSQNPRHKITKRGQNVTFRCDPISEHNRLYWYRQTLGQGPEFLTYFQNEAQLEKSRLLSDRFSAERPKGSFSTLEIQRTEQGDSAMYLCASSSQGGGPYSGNTIYFGEGSWLTVV.

This clone has more than one count but fewer than ten. The chain recombines TRBV7-2 with TRBJ2-5, with 9 bases identical to TRBD1. With 5 bases clipped from V and 5 bases from J, the junction kept 9 bases outside the gene matches. This CDR3 has 15 residues. Germline V gene data show CDR1 as SGHTA and CDR2 as FQGNSA. CDR3 nucleotides: TGTGCCAGCAGCCGTCCGGGACAGGGTGGCGAGACCCAGTACTTC. Translated, it gives CASSRPGQGGETQYF.

This rearrangement joins TRBV4-1 to TRBJ1-2, with TRBD1 as a possible D gene (6 bases). V was pared by 0 bases and J by 8 bases, with 31 bases between. The V gene's germline CDR1 is MGHRA and CDR2 YSYEKL. The CDR3 sequence is 20 residues long. This CDR3 is CASSQDLVTLIGQRIRGYTF. CDR3 bases: TGCGCCAGCAGCCAAGATCTGGTGACACTCATAGGACAGCGGATTAGGGGCTACACCTTC.

V usage is TRBV5-6 and J usage is TRBJ1-3; D gene uncertain. V lost 0 bases, J lost 0 bases, and 10 bases lay in between. Looked up from germline, CDR1 is SGHDT and CDR2 is YYEEEE. The CDR3 is 16 residues long. CDR3: CASSLGPRHSGNTIYF. As DNA, the CDR3 is TGTGCCAGCAGCTTGGGTCCCAGGCACTCTGGAAACACCATATATTTT.

The chain is built from TRBV15 and TRBJ2-5; possible D gene TRBD1, 5 bases. The germline V gene encodes CDR1 LNHNV and CDR2 YYDKDF (reference sequence). Trimming pared 4 bases from V and 5 bases from J, leaving 14 bases between. This CDR3 contains 14 residues. Here the CDR3 reads CATSKWERGETQYF. CDR3 nucleotides: TGTGCCACCAGCAAATGGGAAAGGGGTGAGACCCAGTACTTC. The full variable domain, with the rest looked up from reference TRBV15 and TRBJ2-5, is DAMVIQNPRYQVTQFGKPVTLSCSQTLNHNVMYWYQQKSSQAPKLLFHYYDKDFNNEADTPDNFQSRRPNTSFCFLDIRSPGLGDTAMYLCATSKWERGETQYFGPGTRLLVL.

V gene TRBV7-9 combines with J gene TRBJ2-3; D possibly corresponds to TRBD2 (7 bases). Germline lookup yields CDR1 SEHNR and CDR2 FQNEAQ (reference sequence). This CDR3 spans 19 amino acids. The V gene lost 0 bases and the J gene lost 5 bases, with 24 bases spanning the gap. In nucleotides, the CDR3 is TGTGCCAGCAGCTTAGCGGGGGCTAGCGGACCTATGGGGGGAGATACGCAGTATTTT. Its protein is CASSLAGASGPMGGDTQYF.

V gene TRBV15 combines with J gene TRBJ1-1; 9 nucleotides match TRBD1. From germline, CDR1 is LNHNV and CDR2 YYDKDF (reference sequence). The length of the CDR3 is 14 residues. The trim removed 0 bases at V and 7 bases at J, leaving 3 bases unmatched. This CDR3 reads CATSRDVGQGEAFF. CDR3 bases: TGTGCCACCAGCAGAGATGTGGGACAGGGTGAAGCTTTCTTT.

A few counts support this clone. This sequence joins TRBV28 and TRBJ1-1, with D unresolved. Per the germline V gene, CDR1 is MDHEN and CDR2 is SYDVKM. V was pared by 3 bases and J by 8 bases, with 10 bases between. The CDR3 is 12 residues long. The CDR3: CASSLLAPEAFF. The CDR3 region has the DNA TGTGCCAGCAGTTTGTTAGCGCCCGAAGCTTTCTTT.

The chain has TRBV4-3 and TRBJ1-4; a weak D match, TRBD1 (6 bases). The CDR3 contains 14 residues. Germline V gene sequence: CDR1 LGHNA, CDR2 YSLEER. The V end lost 3 bases, the J end lost 7 bases, and 12 bases lay between the germline ends. The DNA for the CDR3 is TGCGCCAGCAGCCACGGACAGAACGGTGAAAAACTGTTTTTT. Its translation is CASSHGQNGEKLFF.